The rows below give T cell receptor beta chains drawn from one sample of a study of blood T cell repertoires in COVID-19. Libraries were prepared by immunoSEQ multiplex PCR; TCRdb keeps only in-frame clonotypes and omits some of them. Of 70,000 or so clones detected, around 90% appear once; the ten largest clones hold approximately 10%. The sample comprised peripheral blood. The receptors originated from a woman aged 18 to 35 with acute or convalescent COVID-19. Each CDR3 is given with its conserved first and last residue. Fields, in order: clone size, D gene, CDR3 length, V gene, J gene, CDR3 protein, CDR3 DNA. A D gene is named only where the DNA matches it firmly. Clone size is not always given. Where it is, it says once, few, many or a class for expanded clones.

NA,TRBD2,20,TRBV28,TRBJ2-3,CASSPPGLPSALTNTDTQYF,TGTGCCAGCAGTCCTCCGGGACTACCCTCCGCACTAACAAACACAGATACGCAGTATTTT
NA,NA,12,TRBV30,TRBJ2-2,CAWMSDTGELFF,TGTGCCTGGATGTCTGACACCGGGGAGCTGTTTTTT
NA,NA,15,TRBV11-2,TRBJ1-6,CASSDRRGRQGPLHF,TGTGCCAGCAGCGATAGAAGGGGACGCCAGGGGCCCCTCCACTTT
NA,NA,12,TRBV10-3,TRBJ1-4,CAISDPGEKLFF,TGTGCCATCAGTGACCCGGGGGAAAAACTGTTTTTT
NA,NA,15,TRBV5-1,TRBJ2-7,CASSLEGTSSYEQYF,TGCGCCAGCAGCTTGGAAGGGACAAGCTCCTACGAGCAGTACTTC
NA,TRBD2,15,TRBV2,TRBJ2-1,CASSRSSGSYNEQFF,TGTGCCAGCAGTCGGTCTAGCGGGTCCTACAATGAGCAGTTCTTC
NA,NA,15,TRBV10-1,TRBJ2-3,CASSESRRNTDTQYF,TGCGCCAGCAGTGAGTCGCGTAGAAACACAGATACGCAGTATTTT
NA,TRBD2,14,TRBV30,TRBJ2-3,CAWSVLAGTDTQYF,TGTGCCTGGAGTGTACTAGCGGGGACAGATACGCAGTATTTT
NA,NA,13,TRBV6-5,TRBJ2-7,CASSYSRGYEQYF,TGTGCCAGCAGTTACTCCCGGGGATACGAGCAGTACTTC
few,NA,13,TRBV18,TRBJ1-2,CASSPMKGVGYTF,TGTGCCAGCTCACCTATGAAGGGGGTAGGCTACACCTTC
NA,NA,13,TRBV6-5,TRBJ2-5,CASSYRGPETQYF,TGTGCCAGCAGTTACAGGGGCCCAGAGACCCAGTACTTC
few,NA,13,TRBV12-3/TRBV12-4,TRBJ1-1,CASSFNRNTEAFF,TGTGCCAGCAGTTTTAACAGGAACACTGAAGCTTTCTTT
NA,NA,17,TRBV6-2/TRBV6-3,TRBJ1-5,CASSKNYEQTNNQPQHF,TGTGCCAGCAGTAAGAACTACGAGCAGACCAACAATCAGCCCCAGCATTTT